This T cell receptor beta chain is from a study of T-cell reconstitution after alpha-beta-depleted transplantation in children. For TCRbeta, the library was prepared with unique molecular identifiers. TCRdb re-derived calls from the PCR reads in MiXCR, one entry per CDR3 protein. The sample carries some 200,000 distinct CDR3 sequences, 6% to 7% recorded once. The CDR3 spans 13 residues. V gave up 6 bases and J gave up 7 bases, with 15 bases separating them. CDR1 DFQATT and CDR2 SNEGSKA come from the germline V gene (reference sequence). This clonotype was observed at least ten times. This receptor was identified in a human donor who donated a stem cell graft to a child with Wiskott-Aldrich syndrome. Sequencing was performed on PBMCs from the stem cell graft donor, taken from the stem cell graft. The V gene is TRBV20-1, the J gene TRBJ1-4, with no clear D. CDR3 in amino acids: CSAMTDDPEKLFF. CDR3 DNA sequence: TGCAGTGCGATGACGGACGACCCTGAAAAACTGTTTTTT.